This T cell receptor beta chain was sequenced for a study of shared clonotypes between healthy human individuals. Across the study: Plates per donor: three CD4 naive, three CD4 memory, two CD8 naive, one CD8 memory. General observations from the study: Rarefaction demonstrated incomplete sorted-subset sequencing despite large depth.

The test was conducted at deep level. The repertoire was sequenced with immunoSEQ multiplex PCR; TCRdb's copy has only in-frame clones and lacks some. The sample has millions of clones; around 93% are singletons. Trimming shortened V by 3 bases and J by 1 base, and 6 bases separated the two germline ends. The CDR3 length is 13 residues. Germline V CDR1 and CDR2: MNHNS, SASEGT. Cells designated naive CD8 were CD45RO-negative and were positively selected for CCR7, with terminally differentiated effector memory CD45RA+ cells excluded. As concerns this clone: Its antigen is unidentified.

The sequencing input was naive CD8+ T cells from PBMCs. The chain recombines TRBV6-1 with TRBJ1-1; the D is unclear. The sequence was obtained from a man between 18 and 35 years old in good health. Some clones in this sample may be carry-over from other donors' samples. In DNA form, the CDR3 reads TGTGCCAGCAGTGACTGGGGGAACACTGAAGCTTTCTTT. It specifies CASSDWGNTEAFF.